Below, 32 T cell receptor beta chains from the same sample are listed, as sequenced in a study of T cells after yellow fever vaccination. TCRdb reanalysed the 5' RACE reads using MiXCR and keeps one entry per CDR3 protein. The repertoire includes approximately 300,000 distinct CDR3 sequences, approximately 11% of them detected once, and 3% to 3.5% sits in the top ten. The source material was CD4+ T cells sorted from PBMCs, sampled 45 days after the yellow fever booster vaccination. The receptor set was obtained from a man younger than 35 who received the YFV17D yellow fever vaccine.

This clonotype was seen only a few times. The CDR3 DNA sequence: TGCGCCAGCAGCTTGGAGGGGGGGGCAGGAGCTTTCTTT. It is translated as CASSLEGGAGAFF. V gene TRBV5-1 combines with J gene TRBJ1-1; D may be TRBD1 (6 bases). Germline V CDR1 and CDR2: SGHRS, YFSETQ. V was cut by 0 bases and J by 10 bases, with 13 bases left in between. The CDR3 consists of 13 residues.

V usage is TRBV18 and J usage is TRBJ1-3; D uncertain. CDR1 KGHSH and CDR2 LQKENI come from the germline V gene. With 8 bases removed from V and 0 bases from J, the gap between germline ends came to 8 bases. The CDR3 is 13 amino acids. The CDR3: CASRENSGNTIYF. DNA of the CDR3: TGTGCCAGCAGAGAGAACTCTGGAAACACCATATATTTT.

This clonotype was seen a few times. The chain is built from TRBV24-1 and TRBJ1-5; 8 nucleotides line up with TRBD1. J lost 5 bases, V lost 3 bases, and 8 bases had no gene match. The CDR3 has 16 amino acids. Germline values: CDR1 KGHDR, CDR2 SFDVKD. For the CDR3, the DNA is TGTGCCACCAGTGATCCAGGCAGGGGGCTTGATCAGCCCCAGCATTTT. Its translation is CATSDPGRGLDQPQHF.

This clonotype was recorded a few times. The genes are TRBV5-8 and TRBJ2-5; TRBD2 aligns across 7 bases. V shed 4 bases and J 4 bases; nucleotides not matched to a gene: 7. This CDR3 is 14 amino acids long. CDR1 is SGHTS, CDR2 YDEGEE, per germline. In DNA form, the CDR3 reads TGTGCCAGCAGCCTCCTCGGGGGGTCAGAGACCCAGTACTTC. Translated, it gives CASSLLGGSETQYF.

This clonotype was detected a few times. The V and J genes are TRBV7-2 and TRBJ1-1, with D tentatively TRBD1 (6 bases). Germline V CDR1 and CDR2: SGHTA, FQGNSA. Trimming took off 2 bases at V and 6 bases at J, with 16 bases between the two ends. CDR3 length equals 15 residues. The DNA of the CDR3 is TGTGCCAGCAGCTTAAGTATGGGGGCGCAGCCTGAAGCTTTCTTT. Translation: CASSLSMGAQPEAFF. The full variable domain, completed using reference TRBV7-2 and TRBJ1-1, is GAGVSQSPSNKVTEKGKDVELRCDPISGHTALYWYRQSLGQGLEFLIYFQGNSAPDKSGLPSDRFSAERTGGSVSTLTIQRTQQEDSAVYLCASSLSMGAQPEAFFGQGTRLTVV.

As regards this clonotype: This may come from a read error, since a much larger clone is one base off. The rearrangement uses TRBV5-1 and TRBJ2-2; 10 bases agree with TRBD1. The CDR3 sequence is 17 residues long. The V gene end was trimmed by 4 bases and the J gene end by 5 bases; junction bases not matched to a gene: 11. Germline CDR1 SGHRS, CDR2 YFSETQ. The CDR3 spells CASSPGTGATTTGELFF. In DNA, the CDR3 is TGCGCCAGCAGCCCGGGGACAGGGGCAACTACGACCGGGGAGCTGTTTTTT.

This clonotype was counted only a few times. The gene calls are TRBV7-9 and TRBJ2-5; 7 positions match TRBD1. CDR3 length: 16 amino acids. V dropped 4 bases and J dropped 4; count of bases not matched to a gene: 12. Germline-derived CDR1 and CDR2 are SEHNR and FQNEAQ (reference sequence). Here the CDR3 reads CASSSHPGQKRETQYF. The DNA for the CDR3 is TGTGCCAGCAGCTCTCATCCGGGACAGAAGAGAGAGACCCAGTACTTC.

This clonotype has only a few counts. This chain links TRBV6-1 with TRBJ2-5; D not certain. The V gene lost 3 bases and the J gene lost 2 bases, with 13 bases spanning the gap. Germline CDR1 is MNHNS and CDR2 is SASEGT. CDR3 length: 15 amino acids. The CDR3: CASSDGGTTQETQYF. The CDR3 DNA sequence: TGTGCCAGCAGTGATGGCGGCACCACTCAAGAGACCCAGTACTTC.

J is TRBJ2-5 and V is TRBV12-3 or TRBV12-4; 7 bases align to TRBD1. The CDR3 length is 14 residues. Trimming at V came to 4 bases and at J to 4 bases, leaving 6 bases not matched to a gene. The CDR3 DNA is TGTGCCAGCAGTTGGCAGGGGGTCCGAGAGACCCAGTACTTC. Residues: CASSWQGVRETQYF.

This clonotype was seen a handful of times. The genes are TRBV18 and TRBJ2-5; possibly TRBD2 for D (6 bases). V lost 3 bases, J lost 5 bases, and 10 bases lay in between. This CDR3 has 13 residues. Germline V lookup: CDR1 KGHSH, CDR2 LQKENI. In nucleotides, the CDR3 is TGTGCCAGCTCACCGGGAGGAGAGGAGACCCAGTACTTC. It codes for CASSPGGEETQYF. Full variable domain (rest looked up from reference TRBV18 and TRBJ2-5): NAGVMQNPRHLVRRRGQEARLRCSPMKGHSHVYWYRQLPEEGLKFMVYLQKENIIDESGMPKERFSAEFPKEGPSILRIQQVVRGDSAAYFCASSPGGEETQYFGPGTRLLVL.

The V gene is TRBV18, the J gene TRBJ1-1; 12 bases match TRBD1. Germline V lookup: CDR1 KGHSH, CDR2 LQKENI. V shed 10 bases and J 11 bases; nucleotides not matched to a gene: 11. This CDR3 region has 13 residues. CDR3 residues: CATSGGDRGQAFF. The CDR3 DNA reads as TGTGCCACCTCTGGCGGGGACAGGGGGCAGGCTTTCTTT.

This clonotype was detected only a few times. The chain combines TRBV5-1 with TRBJ2-2; no definite D call. The length of the CDR3 is 14 residues. V was shortened by 7 bases and J by 3 bases, with 13 bases between the two germline ends. Per germline, CDR1 SGHRS and CDR2 YFSETQ. The CDR3, as DNA: TGCGCCAGCCGGTTCCTTGCTGACACCGGGGAGCTGTTTTTT. Translation gives CASRFLADTGELFF.

There are a few counts of this clonotype. The CDR3 is CASSPGRGQANYGYTF. DNA of the CDR3: TGTGCCAGCTCACCAGGCAGGGGGCAAGCTAACTATGGCTACACCTTC. This chain connects TRBV18 to TRBJ1-2; 8 nucleotides line up with TRBD1. This CDR3 contains 16 residues. The junction had 5 bases not matched to a gene; V was cut back by 2 bases and J by 0 bases. Per germline, CDR1 KGHSH and CDR2 LQKENI.

The rearrangement joins TRBV5-8 to TRBJ2-5; TRBD1 or TRBD2 may be the D gene (5 bases each). V lost 3 bases to trimming and J lost 5 bases, with 17 bases between them. This CDR3 spans 15 amino acids. Germline V lookup: CDR1 SGHTS, CDR2 YDEGEE. CDR3: CASSSSGAKGETQYF. CDR3 in DNA: TGTGCCAGCAGCTCCTCCGGGGCCAAGGGCGAGACCCAGTACTTC. Full variable domain (missing parts from reference TRBV5-8 and TRBJ2-5): EAGVTQSPTHLIKTRGQQATLRCSPISGHTSVYWYQQALGLGLQFLLWYDEGEERNRGNFPPRFSGRQFPNYSSELNVNALELEDSALYLCASSSSGAKGETQYFGPGTRLLVL.

The DNA for the CDR3 is TGTGCCAGCAGCTTAACGGGGGGGTCCCGGACCGGGGAGCTGTTTTTT. Translating gives CASSLTGGSRTGELFF. The V gene is TRBV7-2, the J gene TRBJ2-2; 8 bases align to TRBD2. V lost 2 bases, J lost 5 bases, and 7 bases stayed unmatched. In germline, CDR1 is SGHTA, CDR2 FQGNSA. The CDR3 runs 16 residues. Supplemented by reference TRBV7-2 and TRBJ2-2, the full variable domain reads GAGVSQSPSNKVTEKGKDVELRCDPISGHTALYWYRQSLGQGLEFLIYFQGNSAPDKSGLPSDRFSAERTGGSVSTLTIQRTQQEDSAVYLCASSLTGGSRTGELFFGEGSRLTVL.

The CDR3 region has the DNA TGTGCCAGCAGCTTACGACAGGGAGATCAGCCCCAGCATTTT. Translation: CASSLRQGDQPQHF. This chain links TRBV7-2 with TRBJ1-5; the match to TRBD1 covers 7 bases. There are 14 residues in the CDR3. Germline V gene lookup returns CDR1 SGHTA and CDR2 FQGNSA. Trimming took 2 bases from V and 5 from J; bases not matched to a gene: 3.

The chain links TRBV20-1 to TRBJ2-5; D is unresolved. Trimming removed 2 bases from V and 3 bases from J, with 10 bases in between. The CDR3 has 13 residues. Germline CDR1 is DFQATT and CDR2 is SNEGSKA (reference sequence). The CDR3 loop is CSARRAGEETQYF. The CDR3 DNA is TGCAGTGCTAGACGGGCTGGAGAAGAGACCCAGTACTTC.

This clonotype has a handful of counts. This sequence joins TRBV20-1 and TRBJ1-5; D is ambiguous. Germline CDR1 and CDR2: DFQATT and SNEGSKA (reference sequence). CDR3 length: 13 residues. The germline V and J ends were trimmed by 1 base and 2 bases, with 6 bases remaining between them. CDR3 sequence reads: CSARALGNQPQHF. The CDR3, as DNA: TGCAGTGCTAGAGCCCTAGGCAATCAGCCCCAGCATTTT.

This clonotype was picked up a small number of times. This chain connects TRBV12-3 or TRBV12-4 to TRBJ1-6; no reliable D call. The CDR3 runs to 19 residues. Trimming cost V 4 bases and J 0 bases, with 19 bases left between them. The CDR3 sequence: CASSSYLDDTSSYNSPLHF. CDR3 bases: TGTGCCAGCAGTTCTTACCTAGACGACACGAGCTCCTATAATTCACCCCTCCACTTT.

The sample holds one count of this clonotype. The CDR3 bases are TGTGCCAGCAGCGTTAGACGGGGGGCCCGGGAGACCCAGTACTTC. This encodes CASSVRRGARETQYF. The rearrangement links TRBV11-3 to TRBJ2-5, with D tentatively TRBD2 (7 bases). This CDR3 has 15 amino acids. In germline, CDR1 is SGHNT, CDR2 YENEEA. Trimming left V 5 bases short and J 5 bases short, with 18 bases between.

The sample holds one count of this clonotype. Here the CDR3 DNA reads TGTGCCAGCAGTGATCCGCGGGGGGCCGGAAACACCATATATTTT. Amino acids: CASSDPRGAGNTIYF. The V call is TRBV25-1, the J call TRBJ1-3; weak D call: TRBD1 (6 bases). This CDR3 spans 15 amino acids. CDR1 MGHDK and CDR2 SYGVNS come from the germline V gene. Trimming stripped 3 bases from V and 4 bases from J, with 13 bases between.

The genes are TRBV18 and TRBJ2-7; D unresolved. Between the trimmed V and J ends, which lost 4 bases and 4 bases, there was a span of 8 bases. CDR3 size: 12 residues. Germline V gene data show CDR1 as KGHSH and CDR2 as LQKENI. This CDR3 is CASSQIGYEQYV. CDR3 in DNA: TGTGCCAGCTCACAGATCGGTTACGAGCAGTACGTC.

This clonotype has a count of ten or more. This chain joins TRBV10-2 and TRBJ1-2, with D possibly TRBD1 on 5 matching bases. The V gene lost 4 bases and the J gene lost 7 bases, with 19 bases spanning the gap. Germline V CDR1 and CDR2: WSHSY, SAAADI. This CDR3 has 15 amino acids. CDR3 in amino acids: CASSGPIGTLGGYTF. In DNA form, the CDR3 reads TGCGCCAGCAGTGGCCCGATCGGGACTCTAGGTGGCTACACCTTC.

Many counts were recorded for this clonotype. V is TRBV24-1 and J is TRBJ1-4; D is uncertain. CDR3 length: 18 residues. The germline CDR1 and CDR2 sequences are KGHDR and SFDVKD. V was pared by 4 bases and J by 5 bases, with 22 bases between. The chain's CDR3 is CATSDPSLSTRPNEKLFF. As DNA, the CDR3 is TGTGCCACCAGTGACCCATCTCTCTCGACGAGGCCCAATGAAAAACTGTTTTTT.

The rearrangement joins TRBV29-1 to TRBJ2-1; D is possibly TRBD2 (5 bases). V lost 4 bases, J lost 3 bases, and 16 bases lay in between. Germline loops: CDR1 SQVTM, CDR2 ANQGSEA. The CDR3 is made up of 15 amino acids. The DNA for the CDR3 is TGCAGCGTTGGCGGGTCCGGGATCAACTACAATGAGCAGTTCTTC. This gives the protein CSVGGSGINYNEQFF.

This clonotype was seen a few times. CDR3 nucleotides: TGTGCCAGCAGACCGGGACAGGGAAATCAGCCCCAGCATTTT. Translating gives CASRPGQGNQPQHF. This chain uses TRBV2 with TRBJ1-5; 9 positions match TRBD1. The junction had 4 bases not matched to a gene; V was cut back by 6 bases and J by 4 bases. CDR3 length: 14 residues. Germline CDR1 is SNHLY and CDR2 is FYNNEI.

J is TRBJ1-1 and V is TRBV10-3; D is uncertain. CDR1 and CDR2 (germline): ENHRY, SYGVKD. Trimming removed 0 bases from V and 6 bases from J, with 8 bases in between. This CDR3 region has 13 residues. The CDR3 region is CAISESTVAEAFF. In nucleotides, the CDR3 is TGTGCCATCAGTGAGTCGACGGTCGCTGAAGCTTTCTTT.

In its sample, this clonotype was seen a few times. V gene TRBV5-1 combines with J gene TRBJ2-7; tentatively, D is TRBD2 (6 bases). The ends were cut back, 10 bases at V and 4 bases at J, with 9 bases in the middle. CDR3 length equals 10 residues. The germline V gene encodes CDR1 SGHRS and CDR2 YFSETQ. CDR3 loop: CAWRGYEQYV. The CDR3 DNA sequence: TGCGCCTGGAGGGGTTACGAGCAGTACGTC.

This clonotype has a count of ten or more. This chain uses TRBV3-1 with TRBJ2-1; D gene unclear. This CDR3 is built from 13 residues. V lost 1 base, J lost 9 bases, and 10 bases lay in between. Germline CDR1 is LGHDT and CDR2 is YNNKEL (reference sequence). The CDR3 spells CASSQGEYGEQFF. CDR3 DNA sequence: TGTGCCAGCAGCCAAGGGGAATACGGTGAGCAGTTCTTC.

This clonotype was detected ten times or more. This chain joins TRBV7-2 and TRBJ1-2, with 9 bases matching TRBD1. V shed 5 bases and J 4 bases; nucleotides not matched to a gene: 8. Germline CDR1 is SGHTA and CDR2 is FQGNSA. CDR3 length equals 15 residues. The CDR3 DNA follows: TGTGCCAGCAGCCCCAGGACAGGGGATACCTATGGCTACACCTTC. This translates into CASSPRTGDTYGYTF. Based on the CDR3 plus reference TRBV7-2 and TRBJ1-2, the full variable domain is GAGVSQSPSNKVTEKGKDVELRCDPISGHTALYWYRQSLGQGLEFLIYFQGNSAPDKSGLPSDRFSAERTGGSVSTLTIQRTQQEDSAVYLCASSPRTGDTYGYTFGSGTRLTVV.

This clonotype was observed many times. The rearrangement links TRBV7-2 to TRBJ1-1, with a possible D match to TRBD1 (6 bases). The CDR3 length is 14 residues. Germline V gene lookup returns CDR1 SGHTA and CDR2 FQGNSA. Trimming shortened V by 1 base and J by 4 bases, and 10 bases separated the two germline ends. The CDR3 sequence is CASSLVGGGTEAFF. CDR3 sequence (DNA): TGTGCCAGCAGCTTAGTAGGGGGAGGCACTGAAGCTTTCTTT.

At least ten counts were recorded for this clonotype. The gene calls are TRBV7-9 and TRBJ1-1; 7 positions agree with TRBD1. The germline gives CDR1 SEHNR, CDR2 FQNEAQ (reference sequence). This CDR3 region has 15 residues. V shed 5 bases, J shed 4 bases, and the junction held 10 bases outside the gene matches. The CDR3 DNA reads as TGTGCCAGCAGCCGTCAGGGGGTGGCGGGCACTGAAGCTTTCTTT. Translation gives CASSRQGVAGTEAFF.